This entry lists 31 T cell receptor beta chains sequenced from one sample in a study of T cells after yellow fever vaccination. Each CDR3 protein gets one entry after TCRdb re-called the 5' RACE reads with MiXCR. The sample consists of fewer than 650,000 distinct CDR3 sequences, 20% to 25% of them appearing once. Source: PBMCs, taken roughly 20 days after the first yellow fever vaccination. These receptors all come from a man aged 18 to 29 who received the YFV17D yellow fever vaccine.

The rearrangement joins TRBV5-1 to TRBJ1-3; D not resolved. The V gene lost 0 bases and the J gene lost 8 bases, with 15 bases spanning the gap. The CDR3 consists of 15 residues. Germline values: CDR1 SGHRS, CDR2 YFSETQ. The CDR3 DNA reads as TGCGCCAGCAGCTTGGGGCTAGGGCAGTCGGACACCATATATTTT. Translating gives CASSLGLGQSDTIYF.

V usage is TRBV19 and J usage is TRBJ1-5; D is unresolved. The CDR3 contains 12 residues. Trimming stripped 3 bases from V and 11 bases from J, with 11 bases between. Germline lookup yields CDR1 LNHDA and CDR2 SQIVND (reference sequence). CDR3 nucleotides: TGTGCCAGTAGTATCTGGGAATCAGCCCAGCATTTT. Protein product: CASSIWESAQHF.

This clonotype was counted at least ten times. The CDR3, as DNA: TGCGCCAGCAGTCTGACTAGCGGGAGCTATAAGCAGTACGTC. Protein: CASSLTSGSYKQYV. This chain joins TRBV10-2 and TRBJ2-7; 12 bases map to TRBD2. The CDR3 contains 14 residues. Germline-derived CDR1 and CDR2 are WSHSY and SAAADI. Unmatched junction bases numbered 7, after V lost 5 bases and J lost 8 bases.

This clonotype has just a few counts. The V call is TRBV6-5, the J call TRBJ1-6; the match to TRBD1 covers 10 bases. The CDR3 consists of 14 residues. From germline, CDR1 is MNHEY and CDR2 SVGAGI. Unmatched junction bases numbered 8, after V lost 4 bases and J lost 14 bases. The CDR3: CASSSGTGEVSLHF. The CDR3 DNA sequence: TGTGCCAGCAGTTCGGGGACAGGGGAAGTGTCCCTCCACTTT.

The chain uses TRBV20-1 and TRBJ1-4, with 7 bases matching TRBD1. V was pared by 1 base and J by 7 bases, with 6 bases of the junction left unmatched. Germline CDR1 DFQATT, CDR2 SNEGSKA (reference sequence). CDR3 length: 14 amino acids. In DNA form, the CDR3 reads TGCAGTGCTAGAGGCAGTCAGGGGGGTGAAAAACTGTTTTTT. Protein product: CSARGSQGGEKLFF.

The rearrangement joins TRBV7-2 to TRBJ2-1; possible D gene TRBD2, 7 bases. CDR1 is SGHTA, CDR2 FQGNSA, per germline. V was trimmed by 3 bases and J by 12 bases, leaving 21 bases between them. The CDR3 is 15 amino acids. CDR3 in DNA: TGTGCCAGCAGCTTGTCGGGACTACTCCTACAGGGGCAGTTCTTC. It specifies CASSLSGLLLQGQFF.

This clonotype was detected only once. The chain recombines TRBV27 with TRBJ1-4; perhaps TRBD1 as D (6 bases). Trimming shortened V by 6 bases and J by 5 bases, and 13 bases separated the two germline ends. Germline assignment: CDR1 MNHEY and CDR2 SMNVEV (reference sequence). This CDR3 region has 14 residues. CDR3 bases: TGTGCCAGCAGATCGACAGGCGGAAATGAAAAACTGTTTTTT. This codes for CASRSTGGNEKLFF.

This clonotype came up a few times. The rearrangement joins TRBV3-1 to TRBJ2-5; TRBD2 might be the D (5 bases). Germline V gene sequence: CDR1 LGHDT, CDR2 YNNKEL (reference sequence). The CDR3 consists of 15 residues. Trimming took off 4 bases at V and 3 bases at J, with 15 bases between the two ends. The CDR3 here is CASSRGPNGKETQYF. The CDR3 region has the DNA TGTGCCAGCAGCCGCGGCCCTAACGGGAAAGAGACCCAGTACTTC.

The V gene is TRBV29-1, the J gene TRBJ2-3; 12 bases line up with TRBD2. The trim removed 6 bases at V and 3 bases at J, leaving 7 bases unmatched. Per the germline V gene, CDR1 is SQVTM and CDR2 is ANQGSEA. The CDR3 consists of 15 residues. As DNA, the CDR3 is TGCAGCGTGAAAGGACTAGCGGGGAGGACAGATACGCAGTATTTT. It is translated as CSVKGLAGRTDTQYF.

The CDR3 spells CASSEGLASLQETQYF. DNA for the CDR3: TGTGCCAGCAGCGAGGGACTAGCCAGCCTCCAAGAGACCCAGTACTTC. The genes are TRBV9 and TRBJ2-5; 9 bases map to TRBD2. Trimming removed 3 bases from V and 1 base from J; junction bases left unmatched: 7. Germline loops: CDR1 SGDLS, CDR2 YYNGEE. This CDR3 has 16 amino acids. Full variable domain (outside the CDR3, taken from reference TRBV9 and TRBJ2-5): DSGVTQTPKHLITATGQRVTLRCSPRSGDLSVYWYQQSLDQGLQFLIQYYNGEERAKGNILERFSAQQFPDLHSELNLSSLELGDSALYFCASSEGLASLQETQYFGPGTRLLVL.

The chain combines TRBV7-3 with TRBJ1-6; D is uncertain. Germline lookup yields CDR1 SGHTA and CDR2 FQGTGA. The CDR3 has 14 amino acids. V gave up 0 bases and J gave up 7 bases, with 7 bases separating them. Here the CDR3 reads CASSLTPGNSPLHF. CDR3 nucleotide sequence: TGTGCCAGCAGCTTAACCCCCGGAAATTCACCCCTCCACTTT.

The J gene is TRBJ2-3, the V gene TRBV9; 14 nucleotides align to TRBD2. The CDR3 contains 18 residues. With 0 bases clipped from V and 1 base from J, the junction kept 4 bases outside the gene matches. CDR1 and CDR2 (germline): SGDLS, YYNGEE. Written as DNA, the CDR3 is TGTGCCAGCAGCGTAGACCCGGGACTAGCGGGGGGCACAGATACGCAGTATTTT. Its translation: CASSVDPGLAGGTDTQYF.

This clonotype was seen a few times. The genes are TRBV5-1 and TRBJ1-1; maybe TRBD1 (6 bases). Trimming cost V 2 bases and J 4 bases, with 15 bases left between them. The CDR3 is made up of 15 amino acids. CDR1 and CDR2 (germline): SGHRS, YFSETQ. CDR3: CASSFDLTGPTEAFF. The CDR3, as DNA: TGCGCCAGCAGCTTCGACCTAACAGGGCCCACTGAAGCTTTCTTT.

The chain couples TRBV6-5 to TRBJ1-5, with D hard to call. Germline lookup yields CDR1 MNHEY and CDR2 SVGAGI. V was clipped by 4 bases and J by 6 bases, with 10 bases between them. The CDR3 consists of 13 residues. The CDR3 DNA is TGTGCCAGCAGTTGGCAGTCAGGTCAGCCCCAGCATTTT. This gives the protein CASSWQSGQPQHF.

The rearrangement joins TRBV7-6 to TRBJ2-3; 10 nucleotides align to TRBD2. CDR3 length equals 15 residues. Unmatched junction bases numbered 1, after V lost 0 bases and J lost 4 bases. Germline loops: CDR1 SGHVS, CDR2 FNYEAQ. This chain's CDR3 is CASSLASGGPDTQYF. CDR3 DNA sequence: TGTGCCAGCAGCTTAGCTAGCGGGGGGCCAGATACGCAGTATTTT.

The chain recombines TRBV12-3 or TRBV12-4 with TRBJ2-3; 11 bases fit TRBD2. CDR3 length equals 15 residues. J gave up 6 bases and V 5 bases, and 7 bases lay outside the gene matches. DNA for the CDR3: TGTGCCAGCAGTAACCTAGCGGGGGGCAGGGATACGCAGTATTTT. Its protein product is CASSNLAGGRDTQYF.

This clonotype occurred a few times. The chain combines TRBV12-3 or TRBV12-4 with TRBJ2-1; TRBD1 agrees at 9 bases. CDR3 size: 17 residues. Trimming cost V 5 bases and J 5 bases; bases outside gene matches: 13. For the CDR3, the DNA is TGTGCCAGCAGTGACCCGGAGGACAGGGGAGGAAACAATGAGCAGTTCTTC. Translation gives CASSDPEDRGGNNEQFF.

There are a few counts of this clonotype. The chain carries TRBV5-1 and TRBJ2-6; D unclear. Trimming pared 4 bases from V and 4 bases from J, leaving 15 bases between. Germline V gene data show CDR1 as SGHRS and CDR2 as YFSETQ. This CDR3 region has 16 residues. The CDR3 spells CASSQRKTSGANVLTF. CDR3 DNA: TGCGCCAGCAGCCAACGGAAGACGTCCGGGGCCAACGTCCTGACTTTC.

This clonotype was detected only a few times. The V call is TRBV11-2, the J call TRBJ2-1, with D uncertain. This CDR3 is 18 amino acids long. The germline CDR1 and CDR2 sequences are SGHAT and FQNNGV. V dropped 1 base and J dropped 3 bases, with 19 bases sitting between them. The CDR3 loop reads CASSLGPGVGSVYNEQFF. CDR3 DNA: TGTGCCAGCAGCTTAGGACCTGGGGTGGGTTCCGTCTACAATGAGCAGTTCTTC.

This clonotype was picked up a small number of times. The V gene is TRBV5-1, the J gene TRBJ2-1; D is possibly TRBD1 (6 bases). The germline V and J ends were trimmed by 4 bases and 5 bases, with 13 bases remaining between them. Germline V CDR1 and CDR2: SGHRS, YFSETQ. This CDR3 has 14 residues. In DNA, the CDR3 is TGCGCCAGCAGCCTAAACGGACAGAACAATGAGCAGTTCTTC. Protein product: CASSLNGQNNEQFF.

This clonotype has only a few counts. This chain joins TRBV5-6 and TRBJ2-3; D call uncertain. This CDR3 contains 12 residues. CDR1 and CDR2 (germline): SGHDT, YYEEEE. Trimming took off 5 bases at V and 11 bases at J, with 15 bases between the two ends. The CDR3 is CASSSGTLGQYF. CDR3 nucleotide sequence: TGTGCCAGCAGTTCCGGAACACTGGGGCAGTATTTT.

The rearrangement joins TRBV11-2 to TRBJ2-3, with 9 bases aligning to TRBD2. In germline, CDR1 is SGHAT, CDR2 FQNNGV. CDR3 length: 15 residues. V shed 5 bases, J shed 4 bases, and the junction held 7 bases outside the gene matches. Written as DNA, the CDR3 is TGTGCCAGCAGCCCTTTAGCGGGGGCGGCAGATACGCAGTATTTT. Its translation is CASSPLAGAADTQYF.

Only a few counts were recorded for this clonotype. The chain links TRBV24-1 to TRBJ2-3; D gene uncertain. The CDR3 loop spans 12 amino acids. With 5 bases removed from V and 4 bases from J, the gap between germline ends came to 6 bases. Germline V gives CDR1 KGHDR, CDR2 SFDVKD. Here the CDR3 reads CATSGQADTQYF. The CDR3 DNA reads TGTGCCACCAGTGGCCAGGCAGATACGCAGTATTTT.

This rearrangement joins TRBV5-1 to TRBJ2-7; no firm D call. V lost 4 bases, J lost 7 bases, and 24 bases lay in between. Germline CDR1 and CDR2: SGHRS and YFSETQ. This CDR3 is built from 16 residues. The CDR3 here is CASSPIPTSSLREQYV. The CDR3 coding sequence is TGCGCCAGCAGCCCTATTCCCACCAGTTCGTTGCGAGAGCAGTACGTC.

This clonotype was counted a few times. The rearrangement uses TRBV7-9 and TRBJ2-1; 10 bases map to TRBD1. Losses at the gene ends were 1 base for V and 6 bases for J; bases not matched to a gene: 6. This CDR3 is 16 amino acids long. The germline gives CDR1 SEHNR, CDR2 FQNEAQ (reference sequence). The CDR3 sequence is CASSLGRTGGVNEQFF. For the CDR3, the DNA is TGTGCCAGCAGCTTAGGCCGGACAGGGGGAGTCAATGAGCAGTTCTTC.

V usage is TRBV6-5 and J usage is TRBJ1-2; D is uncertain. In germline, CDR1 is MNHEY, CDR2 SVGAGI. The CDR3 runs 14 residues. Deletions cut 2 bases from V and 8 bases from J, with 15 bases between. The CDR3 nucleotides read TGTGCCAGCAGTTACACCAGAGAATCTCGAGGCTACACCTTC. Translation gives CASSYTRESRGYTF.

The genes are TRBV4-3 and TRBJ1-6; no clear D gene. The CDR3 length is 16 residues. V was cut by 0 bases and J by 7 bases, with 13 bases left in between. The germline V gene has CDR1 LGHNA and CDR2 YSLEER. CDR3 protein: CASSQDSVVGNSPLHF. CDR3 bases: TGCGCCAGCAGCCAAGATTCCGTGGTAGGCAATTCACCCCTCCACTTT.

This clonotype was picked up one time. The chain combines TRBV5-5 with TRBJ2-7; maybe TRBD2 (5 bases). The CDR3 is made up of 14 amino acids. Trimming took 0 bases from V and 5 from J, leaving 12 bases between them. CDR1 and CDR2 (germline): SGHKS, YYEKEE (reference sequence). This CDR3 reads CASSLVGGLDEQYV. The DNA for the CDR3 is TGTGCCAGCAGCTTGGTGGGTGGACTCGACGAGCAGTACGTC.

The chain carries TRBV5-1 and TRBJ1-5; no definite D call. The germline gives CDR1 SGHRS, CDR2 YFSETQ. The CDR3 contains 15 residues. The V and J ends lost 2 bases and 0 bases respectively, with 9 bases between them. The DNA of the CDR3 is TGCGCCAGCAGCTTTCGCGAGTATAGCAATCAGCCCCAGCATTTT. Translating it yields CASSFREYSNQPQHF. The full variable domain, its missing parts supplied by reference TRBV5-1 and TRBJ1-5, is KAGVTQTPRYLIKTRGQQVTLSCSPISGHRSVSWYQQTPGQGLQFLFEYFSETQRNKGNFPGRFSGRQFSNSRSEMNVSTLELGDSALYLCASSFREYSNQPQHFGDGTRLSIL.

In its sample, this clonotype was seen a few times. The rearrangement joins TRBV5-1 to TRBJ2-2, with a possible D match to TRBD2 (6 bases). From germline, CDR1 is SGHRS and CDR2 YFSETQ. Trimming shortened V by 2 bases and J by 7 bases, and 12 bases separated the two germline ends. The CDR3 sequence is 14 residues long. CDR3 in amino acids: CASSFAGINGELFF. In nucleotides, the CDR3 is TGCGCCAGCAGCTTCGCGGGGATTAACGGGGAGCTGTTTTTT.

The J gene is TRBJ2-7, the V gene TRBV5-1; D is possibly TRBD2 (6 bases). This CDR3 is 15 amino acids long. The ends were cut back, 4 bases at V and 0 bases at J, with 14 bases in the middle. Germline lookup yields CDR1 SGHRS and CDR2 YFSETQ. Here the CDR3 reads CASSRNFGGSYEQYF. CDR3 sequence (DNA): TGCGCCAGCAGCCGAAATTTCGGGGGCTCCTACGAGCAGTACTTC.